Listed here are 29 T cell receptor beta chains from one sample, sequenced in a study of blood T cell repertoires in COVID-19. Assay: immunoSEQ multiplex PCR; the TCRdb copy retains only in-frame clones and omits some. The top ten hold under 2% of the sample, which has 90,000 to 100,000 clones, 75% to 90% seen once. The sample was peripheral blood. The origin of the receptors is an elderly man with acute or convalescent COVID-19.

The V gene is TRBV29-1, the J gene TRBJ2-7, with D uncertain. This CDR3 spans 11 amino acids. V lost 4 bases to trimming and J lost 3 bases, with 7 bases between them. Germline values: CDR1 SQVTM, CDR2 ANQGSEA. The CDR3: CSVVGFYEQYF. The CDR3 DNA follows: TGCAGCGTTGTCGGTTTCTACGAGCAGTACTTC.

V is TRBV25-1 and J is TRBJ2-7; 7 positions agree with TRBD1. The CDR3 contains 13 residues. Germline CDR1 is MGHDK and CDR2 is SYGVNS. The V gene end was trimmed by 7 bases and the J gene end by 1 base; junction bases not matched to a gene: 4. The CDR3 is CASTPTGSYEQYF. DNA of the CDR3: TGTGCCAGCACCCCGACAGGGTCCTACGAGCAGTACTTC.

This chain joins TRBV5-4 and TRBJ2-5, with D perhaps TRBD1 (6 bases). Germline CDR1 SGHNT, CDR2 YYREEE (reference sequence). V gave up 0 bases and J gave up 5 bases, with 8 bases separating them. The CDR3 is made up of 13 amino acids. The CDR3 nucleotides are TGTGCCAGCAGCTTGGAGAGGGGGGAGACCCAGTACTTC. Its translation: CASSLERGETQYF.

V usage is TRBV28 and J usage is TRBJ2-7; 11 nucleotides match TRBD2. The germline gives CDR1 MDHEN, CDR2 SYDVKM. The CDR3 loop spans 18 amino acids. Trimming removed 5 bases from V and 7 bases from J; junction bases left unmatched: 19. CDR3 nucleotide sequence: TGTGCCAGCAGTCCGGACTACCGCCGTAGCGGGAGGGCCGTTGAGCAGTACTTC. Its translation is CASSPDYRRSGRAVEQYF.

The chain employs TRBV7-2 and TRBJ2-3; maybe TRBD1 (6 bases). From germline, CDR1 is SGHTA and CDR2 FQGNSA. The CDR3 is 14 amino acids. The ends were cut back, 3 bases at V and 6 bases at J, with 13 bases in the middle. The chain's CDR3 is CASSFSRGTDTQYF. The CDR3 nucleotides read TGTGCCAGCAGCTTCTCTAGGGGGACGGATACGCAGTATTTT.

This chain links TRBV4-3 with TRBJ2-7, with a weak D call TRBD1 (5 bases). The germline V gene encodes CDR1 LGHNA and CDR2 YSLEER. The CDR3 contains 15 residues. Trimming took off 4 bases at V and 4 bases at J, with 17 bases between the two ends. Here the CDR3 DNA reads TGCGCCAGCAGCCGAGGAACAGGTTTCTATTACGAGCAGTACTTC. Residues: CASSRGTGFYYEQYF.

This clone appeared once. The V and J genes are TRBV19 and TRBJ1-2; D may be TRBD1 (6 bases). This CDR3 has 13 residues. Germline CDR1 LNHDA, CDR2 SQIVND (reference sequence). The germline V and J ends were trimmed by 2 bases and 8 bases, with 12 bases remaining between them. Here the CDR3 DNA reads TGTGCCAGTAGTATACCGGCAGGGGACGGCTACACCTTC. This codes for CASSIPAGDGYTF. Full variable domain (outside the CDR3, taken from reference TRBV19 and TRBJ1-2): DGGITQSPKYLFRKEGQNVTLSCEQNLNHDAMYWYRQDPGQGLRLIYYSQIVNDFQKGDIAEGYSVSREKKESFPLTVTSAQKNPTAFYLCASSIPAGDGYTFGSGTRLTVV.

V is TRBV6-5 and J is TRBJ1-5; 7 nucleotides line up with TRBD1. Germline V gene data show CDR1 as MNHEY and CDR2 as SVGAGI. After removal of 4 bases from V and 7 bases from J, the junction contained 4 bases not matched to a gene. CDR3 length equals 13 residues. The CDR3 spells CASSWTGGQPQHF. In DNA, the CDR3 is TGTGCCAGCAGTTGGACAGGTGGACAGCCCCAGCATTTT.

This chain joins TRBV5-1 and TRBJ2-1, with a tentative D call TRBD2 (6 bases). Germline CDR1 is SGHRS and CDR2 is YFSETQ. The CDR3 is 15 residues long. V lost 2 bases and J lost 11, with 20 bases in between. This CDR3 reads CASSFRDLGGEKQFF. Written as DNA, the CDR3 is TGCGCCAGCAGCTTTAGGGACTTAGGCGGCGAAAAGCAGTTCTTC.

The chain has TRBV5-1 and TRBJ1-1; D is possibly TRBD1 (6 bases). Trimming stripped 3 bases from V and 6 bases from J, with 12 bases between. The CDR3 totals 13 residues. Germline CDR1 is SGHRS and CDR2 is YFSETQ. The CDR3 here is CASSSGDTSEAFF. The CDR3 DNA reads TGCGCCAGCAGCTCCGGGGACACCTCTGAAGCTTTCTTT.

V gene TRBV19 combines with J gene TRBJ2-2, with D possibly being TRBD2 (5 bases). With 3 bases removed from V and 5 bases from J, the gap between germline ends came to 16 bases. There are 16 residues in the CDR3. CDR1 LNHDA and CDR2 SQIVND come from the germline V gene (reference sequence). For the CDR3, the DNA is TGTGCCAGTAGTATCCCTATCGGGCGAGGGACCGGGGAGCTGTTTTTT. It codes for CASSIPIGRGTGELFF.

V gene TRBV6-6 combines with J gene TRBJ2-5; TRBD1 is a possible D gene (5 bases). Germline V gives CDR1 MNHNY, CDR2 SVGAGI (reference sequence). This CDR3 has 13 residues. Trimming removed 7 bases from V and 2 bases from J, with 11 bases in between. DNA of the CDR3: TGTGCCAGCACCCCCCGACAGCAAGAGACCCAGTACTTC. Translating gives CASTPRQQETQYF.

The V gene is TRBV19, the J gene TRBJ2-2, with TRBD1 matching 8 bases. Losses at the gene ends were 8 bases for V and 1 base for J; bases not matched to a gene: 6. Germline CDR1 and CDR2: LNHDA and SQIVND (reference sequence). CDR3 length: 15 residues. CDR3 coding DNA: TGTGCCAGTTCCCGGACAGGGCGGAACACCGGGGAGCTGTTTTTT. This translates into CASSRTGRNTGELFF. Combining the CDR3 with reference TRBV19 and TRBJ2-2 gives the whole variable domain DGGITQSPKYLFRKEGQNVTLSCEQNLNHDAMYWYRQDPGQGLRLIYYSQIVNDFQKGDIAEGYSVSREKKESFPLTVTSAQKNPTAFYLCASSRTGRNTGELFFGEGSRLTVL.

The chain carries TRBV27 and TRBJ2-4; a weak D match, TRBD1 (6 bases). The CDR3 has 16 residues. Trimming took off 4 bases at V and 1 base at J, with 14 bases between the two ends. CDR1 and CDR2 (germline): MNHEY, SMNVEV (reference sequence). In nucleotides, the CDR3 is TGTGCCAGCAGTTCCCTACAGGGCCGGGCCAAAAACATTCAGTACTTC. Translated, it gives CASSSLQGRAKNIQYF.

The gene calls are TRBV6-1 and TRBJ1-1, with D unresolved. Germline V lookup: CDR1 MNHNS, CDR2 SASEGT. The CDR3 contains 15 residues. V gave up 1 base and J gave up 4 bases, with 13 bases separating them. The CDR3 spells CASSEGPGAGTEAFF. The DNA of the CDR3 is TGTGCCAGCAGTGAAGGGCCGGGAGCGGGCACTGAAGCTTTCTTT.

The V and J genes are TRBV28 and TRBJ1-6; 7 nucleotides line up with TRBD1. Germline CDR1 and CDR2: MDHEN and SYDVKM. Losses at the gene ends were 6 bases for V and 8 bases for J; bases not matched to a gene: 4. This CDR3 has 13 residues. Written as DNA, the CDR3 is TGTGCCAGCAGGGGGACAGTTGATTCACCCCTCCACTTT. As protein: CASRGTVDSPLHF.

This clone was detected once. Here the CDR3 DNA reads TGTGCCAGCAGCTTAGCAGGGGTAGCGGGAGGTCGGGCAGATACGCAGTATTTT. This translates into CASSLAGVAGGRADTQYF. This chain connects TRBV7-2 to TRBJ2-3; TRBD2 aligns across 10 bases. The CDR3 is 18 residues long. Germline V gene data show CDR1 as SGHTA and CDR2 as FQGNSA. V lost 0 bases and J lost 4; bases outside the gene matches: 10.

This clone turned up a few times. The rearrangement joins TRBV12-5 to TRBJ2-1; the D gene is possibly TRBD2 (5 bases). V was clipped by 8 bases and J by 4 bases, with 12 bases between them. CDR1 is LGHNT and CDR2 is FRNRAP in the germline V gene. CDR3 length: 13 residues. The CDR3 protein is CASREGAYNEQFF. The CDR3 nucleotides read TGTGCTAGTCGCGAGGGTGCGTACAATGAGCAGTTCTTC.

The rearrangement uses TRBV7-2 and TRBJ2-1; 10 bases agree with TRBD2. The V segment lost 5 bases and the J segment 6 bases; nucleotides outside the gene matches: 7. CDR3 length equals 15 residues. CDR1 and CDR2 from the germline V gene are SGHTA and FQGNSA. The CDR3 sequence is CASSPAGTSANEQFF. Here the CDR3 DNA reads TGTGCCAGCAGCCCCGCCGGGACTAGCGCCAATGAGCAGTTCTTC.

The chain joins TRBV28 to TRBJ2-5; 8 bases match TRBD1. The CDR3 length is 17 residues. CDR1 and CDR2 from the germline V gene are MDHEN and SYDVKM. J lost 2 bases, V lost 6 bases, and 14 bases had no gene match. For the CDR3, the DNA is TGTGCCAGCAGGTTCGGACAGGGACCCGTCGGTCAAGAGACCCAGTACTTC. Protein sequence: CASRFGQGPVGQETQYF.

This clone was counted a few times. The V call is TRBV12-3 or TRBV12-4, the J call TRBJ2-7; possible D gene TRBD1, 6 bases. V shed 3 bases and J shed 6 bases, with 9 bases lying between them. The CDR3 has 12 amino acids. CDR3 nucleotides: TGTGCCAGCAGTTTTACAGGGACCGAGCAGTACTTC. Translated: CASSFTGTEQYF.

In this sample, this clone turned up a few times. CDR3 nucleotides: TGTGCCAGCGCTATCGGGAGAGAGAATTCACCCCTCCACTTT. As protein: CASAIGRENSPLHF. This chain joins TRBV19 and TRBJ1-6; D is ambiguous. Germline V gene data show CDR1 as LNHDA and CDR2 as SQIVND (reference sequence). V was trimmed by 9 bases and J by 7 bases, leaving 16 bases between them. The length of the CDR3 is 14 residues.

J is TRBJ2-7 and V is TRBV7-2; 7 positions agree with TRBD1. The V gene end was trimmed by 4 bases and the J gene end by 0 bases; junction bases not matched to a gene: 6. CDR1 and CDR2 (germline): SGHTA, FQGNSA. The CDR3 is 15 amino acids. The CDR3 reads CASSSSDRVSYEQYF. As DNA, the CDR3 is TGTGCCAGCAGCTCCTCAGACAGGGTCTCCTACGAGCAGTACTTC.

The genes are TRBV6-2 or TRBV6-3 and TRBJ2-6, with 14 bases matching TRBD2. This CDR3 region has 20 residues. V shed 0 bases and J 0 bases; nucleotides not matched to a gene: 4. Germline lookup yields CDR1 MNHEY and CDR2 SVGEGT. The CDR3 spells CASSYSGLAGAYSGANVLTF. The CDR3 nucleotides are TGTGCCAGCAGTTACTCGGGACTAGCGGGAGCCTACTCTGGGGCCAACGTCCTGACTTTC.

V is TRBV7-2 and J is TRBJ1-3; tentatively, D is TRBD1 (5 bases). The V gene lost 1 base and the J gene lost 4 bases, with 11 bases spanning the gap. This CDR3 has 15 residues. The germline V gene has CDR1 SGHTA and CDR2 FQGNSA. The CDR3 nucleotides read TGTGCCAGCAGCTTAGGACAGTTCGGGGGAAACACCATATATTTT. Translation: CASSLGQFGGNTIYF.

V and J are TRBV2 and TRBJ2-3; the D gene is possibly TRBD2 (5 bases). The CDR3 totals 13 residues. Trimming cost V 8 bases and J 4 bases, with 13 bases left between them. The V gene's germline CDR1 is SNHLY and CDR2 FYNNEI. CDR3 region: CASCRLLADTQYF. For the CDR3, the DNA is TGTGCCAGCTGCAGACTACTAGCAGATACGCAGTATTTT.

This chain joins TRBV19 and TRBJ2-7, with TRBD1 identical over 7 bases. Per the germline V gene, CDR1 is LNHDA and CDR2 is SQIVND (reference sequence). After removal of 5 bases from V and 0 bases from J, the junction contained 4 bases not matched to a gene. The CDR3 has 14 amino acids. CDR3 DNA: TGTGCCAGTAGTTCGACAGGGAACTCCTACGAGCAGTACTTC. Translated, it gives CASSSTGNSYEQYF.

This clone was detected a few times. The chain joins TRBV13 to TRBJ2-2; 8 bases fit TRBD2. The CDR3 is 16 residues long. Germline CDR1 is PRHDT and CDR2 is FYEKMQ (reference sequence). Losses at the gene ends were 1 base for V and 5 bases for J; bases not matched to a gene: 6. CDR3 protein: CASSLESAGVTGELFF. Here the CDR3 DNA reads TGTGCCAGCAGCTTAGAGTCAGCGGGAGTTACCGGGGAGCTGTTTTTT.

This chain uses TRBV2 with TRBJ2-1; D is possibly TRBD2 (6 bases). This CDR3 region has 13 residues. V gave up 2 bases and J gave up 7 bases, with 9 bases separating them. The germline V gene has CDR1 SNHLY and CDR2 FYNNEI. The CDR3 reads CASSESGGNEQFF. The CDR3 coding sequence is TGTGCCAGCAGTGAATCTGGGGGGAATGAGCAGTTCTTC.